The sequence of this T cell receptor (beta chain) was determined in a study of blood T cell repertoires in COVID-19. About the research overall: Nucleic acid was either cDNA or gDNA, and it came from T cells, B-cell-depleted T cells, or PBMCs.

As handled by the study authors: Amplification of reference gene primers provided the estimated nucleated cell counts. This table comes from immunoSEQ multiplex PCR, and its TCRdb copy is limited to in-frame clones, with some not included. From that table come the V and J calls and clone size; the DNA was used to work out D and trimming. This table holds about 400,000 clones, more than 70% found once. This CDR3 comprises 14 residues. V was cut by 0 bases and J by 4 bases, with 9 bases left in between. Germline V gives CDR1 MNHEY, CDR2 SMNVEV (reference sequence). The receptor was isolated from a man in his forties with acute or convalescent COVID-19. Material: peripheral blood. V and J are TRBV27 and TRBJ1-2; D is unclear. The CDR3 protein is CASSLSEGGYGYTF. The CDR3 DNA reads TGTGCCAGCAGTTTATCGGAAGGAGGCTATGGCTACACCTTC.